Each of the 26 T cell receptor beta chains below was sequenced from the same sample in a study of CD8 T cells in Susac syndrome (dated by TCRdb to between 2018 and 2021). The library was built by means of the immunoSEQ multiplex PCR assay. RNA was extracted with the RNeasy kit and about 0.5 to 1 ug was reverse transcribed using random hexamers. TCRdb took the public reads, trimmed them with fastp at Q25, ran MiXCR for clone calling and kept in-frame beta chains. Rows with one shared CDR3 protein collapse into an entry with the most common genes and DNA. The sample yields fewer than 350,000 distinct CDR3 sequences; approximately 85% were counted once. The ten most abundant clones make up 0.2% to 0.25% of the sample. Sequenced material: CD8+ T cells from PBMCs. The receptors come from a human donor with multiple sclerosis.

This rearrangement joins TRBV10-1 to TRBJ2-7; 12 bases align to TRBD2. CDR3 length: 17 amino acids. The ends lost 0 bases at V and 6 bases at J; junction bases unmatched: 9. Germline loops: CDR1 WNHNN, CDR2 SYGVQD (reference sequence). The CDR3 nucleotides are TGCGCCAGCAGTGAGTCAGGGAGACTAGCGGGAGATCGCGAGCAGTACTTC. Its protein is CASSESGRLAGDREQYF.

This clonotype occurred a few times. At one end, the junction sequence differs from germline, possibly due to a read error. This chain uses TRBV5-4 with TRBJ2-7; D is possibly TRBD1 (6 bases). There are 13 residues in the CDR3. CDR1 and CDR2 from the germline V gene are SGHNT and YYREEE (reference sequence). In DNA, the CDR3 is TGTGCCAGCAGTTTGGACAGAACCTACGAGCAGTACTTC. Protein product: CASSLDRTYEQYF.

The chain links TRBV15 to TRBJ2-1; TRBD1 is a possible D gene (6 bases). CDR3 length equals 16 residues. Germline loops: CDR1 LNHNV, CDR2 YYDKDF (reference sequence). V was shortened by 0 bases and J by 6 bases, with 15 bases between the two germline ends. The CDR3 spells CATSRDGQGFFNEQFF. The CDR3 DNA follows: TGTGCCACCAGCAGAGATGGGCAGGGGTTTTTCAATGAGCAGTTCTTC. Combining the CDR3 with reference TRBV15 and TRBJ2-1 gives the whole variable domain DAMVIQNPRYQVTQFGKPVTLSCSQTLNHNVMYWYQQKSSQAPKLLFHYYDKDFNNEADTPDNFQSRRPNTSFCFLDIRSPGLGDTAMYLCATSRDGQGFFNEQFFGPGTRLTVL.

V and J are TRBV6-5 and TRBJ2-7; no reliable D call. The CDR3 loop spans 12 amino acids. Between the trimmed V and J ends, which lost 8 bases and 0 bases, there was a span of 8 bases. Germline CDR1 reads MNHEY; CDR2 reads SVGAGI. The CDR3 sequence is CASGTASYEQYF. Written as DNA, the CDR3 is TGTGCCAGCGGTACGGCCTCCTACGAGCAGTACTTC.

This rearrangement joins TRBV11-2 to TRBJ2-1; D uncertain. The CDR3 totals 15 residues. V lost 1 base to trimming and J lost 1 base, with 8 bases between them. CDR1 SGHAT and CDR2 FQNNGV come from the germline V gene. The CDR3 loop reads CASSLGVGSYNEQFF. The DNA for the CDR3 is TGTGCCAGCAGCTTAGGTGTAGGGTCCTACAATGAGCAGTTCTTC.

The CDR3 protein is CASSYSRISYEQYF. In nucleotides, the CDR3 is TGTGCCAGCAGTTACTCCAGGATTTCCTACGAGCAGTACTTC. V and J are TRBV6-2 or TRBV6-3 and TRBJ2-7; D remains unclear. The V end was cut by 0 bases, the J end by 1 base, with 7 bases between. The CDR3 loop spans 14 amino acids. CDR1 and CDR2 (germline): MNHEY, SVGEGT.

The chain carries TRBV10-3 and TRBJ2-6; the D gene is possibly TRBD2 (6 bases). The germline V gene encodes CDR1 ENHRY and CDR2 SYGVKD. This CDR3 has 18 residues. Trimming took 6 bases from V and 0 from J, leaving 18 bases between them. The CDR3 region has the DNA TGTGCCATCAGCGAACCTTCGGGACTGGGCTCTGGGGCCAACGTCCTGACTTTC. Its protein is CAISEPSGLGSGANVLTF.

V gene TRBV27 combines with J gene TRBJ2-5, with D perhaps TRBD2 (6 bases). The CDR3 has 13 residues. The V gene's germline CDR1 is MNHEY and CDR2 SMNVEV (reference sequence). V was cut by 6 bases and J by 6 bases, with 14 bases left in between. The CDR3 DNA is TGTGCCAGCAGCTCGACTAGTTTCCAGACCCAGTACTTC. Its translation is CASSSTSFQTQYF.

The rearrangement uses TRBV4-3 and TRBJ2-7; 7 bases are shared with TRBD1. CDR3 length equals 16 residues. From germline, CDR1 is LGHNA and CDR2 YSLEER. V lost 0 bases and J lost 3; bases outside the gene matches: 8. In DNA form, the CDR3 reads TGCGCCAGCAGCCAAGATCGGGGACAGTTGAGCTACGAGCAGTACTTC. Translated, it gives CASSQDRGQLSYEQYF.

V gene TRBV4-1 combines with J gene TRBJ1-1; unclear D gene. Germline values: CDR1 MGHRA, CDR2 YSYEKL. The CDR3 covers 14 residues. V lost 3 bases, J lost 0 bases, and 8 bases lay in between. DNA for the CDR3: TGCGCCAGCAGCCACGCACAGCTGAACACTGAAGCTTTCTTT. Translation gives CASSHAQLNTEAFF.

This clonotype was recorded a few times. The chain joins TRBV28 to TRBJ2-7; perhaps TRBD2 as D (5 bases). The CDR3 consists of 13 residues. The germline V and J ends were trimmed by 0 bases and 7 bases, with 10 bases remaining between them. CDR1 and CDR2 from the germline V gene are MDHEN and SYDVKM. In DNA, the CDR3 is TGTGCCAGCAGTTTATGCGGCGGGTGTGAGCAGTACTTC. Residues: CASSLCGGCEQYF.

Details on this clonotype: A read error may account for a junction end that differs from germline. The rearrangement links TRBV11-3 to TRBJ2-1; D ambiguous. The CDR3 contains 12 residues. Germline V gives CDR1 SGHNT, CDR2 YENEEA. CDR3 sequence: CASSLGGTRLVF. The CDR3 nucleotides are TGTGCCAGCAGCTTAGGCGGTACAAGATTGGTCTTC.

The V gene is TRBV19, the J gene TRBJ2-2; maybe TRBD2 (5 bases). Germline V gene data show CDR1 as LNHDA and CDR2 as SQIVND (reference sequence). The germline V and J ends were trimmed by 2 bases and 4 bases, with 17 bases remaining between them. The CDR3 spans 17 residues. CDR3 in DNA: TGTGCCAGTAGTATACCCGCGACTATCCTCGGCACCGGGGAGCTGTTTTTT. This encodes CASSIPATILGTGELFF.

The CDR3 nucleotides are TGTGCCAGCAGCTTATATGTAGGGGCTGGCTACGAGCAGTACTTC. This codes for CASSLYVGAGYEQYF. The chain links TRBV7-2 to TRBJ2-7; possibly TRBD1 for D (5 bases). CDR1 SGHTA and CDR2 FQGNSA come from the germline V gene. This CDR3 contains 15 residues. V was cut by 2 bases and J by 3 bases, with 14 bases left in between.

The rearrangement joins TRBV6-1 to TRBJ2-1; 10 bases are shared with TRBD2. This CDR3 is 17 amino acids long. Trimming removed 5 bases from V and 8 bases from J; junction bases left unmatched: 15. Germline V gene sequence: CDR1 MNHNS, CDR2 SASEGT. The CDR3 reads CASSQRTSGYNGDEQFF. The CDR3 region has the DNA TGTGCCAGCAGTCAACGGACTAGCGGTTATAACGGGGATGAGCAGTTCTTC.

The V and J genes are TRBV19 and TRBJ2-7, with TRBD1 identical over 10 bases. CDR3 length: 15 residues. V was pared by 11 bases and J by 1 base, with 11 bases of the junction left unmatched. Germline V CDR1 and CDR2: LNHDA, SQIVND (reference sequence). Written as DNA, the CDR3 is TGTGCCTCAACCCCAGCGGGACAGGGGTCCTACGAGCAGTACTTC. Encoded protein: CASTPAGQGSYEQYF.

This clonotype was seen a few times. The genes are TRBV4-3 and TRBJ1-5; D may be TRBD1 (5 bases). Germline V gene sequence: CDR1 LGHNA, CDR2 YSLEER. V shed 2 bases and J shed 4 bases, with 12 bases lying between them. CDR3 length: 15 amino acids. CDR3 DNA sequence: TGCGCCAGCAGCCAAATGGGCCAGGGAAATCAGCCCCAGCATTTT. Amino acids: CASSQMGQGNQPQHF.

The chain is built from TRBV7-9 and TRBJ2-7, with D perhaps TRBD1 or TRBD2 (5 bases each). V lost 3 bases to trimming and J lost 0 bases, with 12 bases between them. This CDR3 has 15 residues. Germline V gives CDR1 SEHNR, CDR2 FQNEAQ (reference sequence). CDR3 in amino acids: CASSFHRDHSYEQYF. CDR3 sequence (DNA): TGTGCCAGCAGCTTTCACCGGGACCACTCCTACGAGCAGTACTTC.

The chain employs TRBV9 and TRBJ1-2; 8 bases match TRBD1. Germline CDR1 SGDLS, CDR2 YYNGEE. V lost 5 bases to trimming and J lost 6 bases; unmatched junction nucleotides: 12. This CDR3 is 15 amino acids long. CDR3 DNA: TGTGCCAGCAGTGATATGGACAGGGAGAACAATGGCTACACCTTC. This sequence encodes CASSDMDRENNGYTF.

The chain uses TRBV20-1 and TRBJ1-1; D remains ambiguous. Per germline, CDR1 DFQATT and CDR2 SNEGSKA (reference sequence). V lost 3 bases to trimming and J lost 0 bases, with 8 bases between them. The CDR3 extends over 13 amino acids. CDR3 DNA sequence: TGCAGTGCTAGGGCCTTCTTGAACACTGAAGCTTTCTTT. It yields the protein CSARAFLNTEAFF.

V and J are TRBV30 and TRBJ1-5; no definite D call. The CDR3 runs 13 residues. The V gene's germline CDR1 is GTSNPN and CDR2 SVGIG (reference sequence). Between the trimmed V and J ends, which lost 1 base and 5 bases, there was a span of 9 bases. The CDR3 spells CAWSEYFYQPQHF. In DNA, the CDR3 is TGTGCCTGGAGTGAGTACTTTTATCAGCCCCAGCATTTT.

The chain recombines TRBV27 with TRBJ1-5; no clear D. Trimming left V 3 bases short and J 0 bases short, with 15 bases between. Germline lookup yields CDR1 MNHEY and CDR2 SMNVEV (reference sequence). There are 17 residues in the CDR3. Written as DNA, the CDR3 is TGTGCCAGCAGTTTGCTGGGTGCGGGATATAGCAATCAGCCCCAGCATTTT. This encodes CASSLLGAGYSNQPQHF.

The chain carries TRBV11-2 and TRBJ2-1; D is undetermined. Per the germline V gene, CDR1 is SGHAT and CDR2 is FQNNGV. V lost 8 bases and J 2 bases, leaving 7 bases between the germline ends. This CDR3 comprises 12 residues. CDR3 protein: CASLGTYNEQFF. The CDR3 nucleotides are TGTGCCAGCCTTGGTACCTACAATGAGCAGTTCTTC. Full variable domain (missing parts from reference TRBV11-2 and TRBJ2-1): EAGVAQSPRYKIIEKRQSVAFWCNPISGHATLYWYQQILGQGPKLLIQFQNNGVVDDSQLPKDRFSAERLKGVDSTLKIQPAKLEDSAVYLCASLGTYNEQFFGPGTRLTVL.

V and J are TRBV13 and TRBJ1-1; D ambiguous. With 5 bases removed from V and 1 base from J, the gap between germline ends came to 5 bases. Germline lookup yields CDR1 PRHDT and CDR2 FYEKMQ (reference sequence). The CDR3 contains 12 residues. The CDR3 region has the DNA TGTGCCAGCAGCCCAGAGAACACTGAAGCTTTCTTT. Its translation: CASSPENTEAFF.

This sequence joins TRBV27 and TRBJ2-1; 7 bases match TRBD2. Germline V gives CDR1 MNHEY, CDR2 SMNVEV (reference sequence). The CDR3 totals 14 residues. The V and J ends lost 5 bases and 7 bases, in that order; junction bases with no gene match: 8. The CDR3 DNA reads as TGTGCCAGCAGTCCCCGGGGGGTTGCGAATGAGCAGTTCTTC. It yields the protein CASSPRGVANEQFF.

This chain links TRBV7-6 with TRBJ2-1, with TRBD2 identical over 7 bases. The CDR3 consists of 17 residues. V gave up 4 bases and J gave up 4 bases; unmatched junction bases: 13. Germline V lookup: CDR1 SGHVS, CDR2 FNYEAQ. This CDR3 is CASSSLAGGISYNEQFF. DNA for the CDR3: TGTGCCAGCAGCTCCTTAGCGGGTGGCATTTCATACAATGAGCAGTTCTTC.